The 10 T cell receptor beta chains listed next were all sequenced from one sample in a study of T cell responses to AZD1222 COVID-19 vaccine. TCRdb keeps only in-frame clones here, not all; method: immunoSEQ multiplex PCR. The sample lists around 150,000 clones, approximately 90% seen once, with roughly 4.3% in the top ten. Sequences were derived from peripheral blood, sampled 28 days after the second AZD1222 dose. The receptors here all came from an adult who received the AZD1222 COVID-19 vaccine.

As for this clone: This CDR3 is also generated by other DNA sequences in the sample. The chain carries TRBV7-8 and TRBJ1-1, with D unresolved. This CDR3 region has 13 residues. Germline assignment: CDR1 SGHVS and CDR2 FQNEAQ. Trimming took off 1 base at V and 0 bases at J, with 3 bases between the two ends. CDR3 coding DNA: TGTGCCAGCAGCTTAGGAATGAACACTGAAGCTTTCTTT. This sequence encodes CASSLGMNTEAFF.

The rearrangement uses TRBV19 and TRBJ1-1; the D gene is possibly TRBD1 (5 bases). In germline, CDR1 is LNHDA, CDR2 SQIVND (reference sequence). This CDR3 is 14 amino acids long. Trimming removed 7 bases at V and 1 base at J, with 13 bases between. This chain's CDR3 is CASTLGGANTEAFF. The CDR3 DNA is TGTGCCAGTACCCTCGGTGGGGCGAACACTGAAGCTTTCTTT. Full variable domain (outside the CDR3, taken from reference TRBV19 and TRBJ1-1): DGGITQSPKYLFRKEGQNVTLSCEQNLNHDAMYWYRQDPGQGLRLIYYSQIVNDFQKGDIAEGYSVSREKKESFPLTVTSAQKNPTAFYLCASTLGGANTEAFFGQGTRLTVV.

This clone is a singleton in its sample. The rearrangement links TRBV5-4 to TRBJ1-2; no reliable D call. From germline, CDR1 is SGHNT and CDR2 YYREEE (reference sequence). With 5 bases removed from V and 4 bases from J, the gap between germline ends came to 9 bases. The CDR3 is made up of 12 amino acids. CDR3 DNA: TGTGCCAGCAGGGAGGGTCTCTATGGCTACACCTTC. Its translation: CASREGLYGYTF.

In this sample, this clone turned up once. This chain connects TRBV7-8 to TRBJ2-7; D is unclear. This CDR3 has 13 amino acids. The V gene's germline CDR1 is SGHVS and CDR2 FQNEAQ. V lost 5 bases and J 7 bases, leaving 15 bases between the germline ends. The CDR3 nucleotides read TGTGCCAGCAGCCCTGGTATATTGGGTGAGCAGTACTTC. Translated, it gives CASSPGILGEQYF.

This chain joins TRBV19 and TRBJ1-3, with D possibly matching TRBD1 (5 bases). The CDR3 spans 12 residues. Germline-derived CDR1 and CDR2 are LNHDA and SQIVND (reference sequence). The V end lost 7 bases, the J end lost 6 bases, and 10 bases lay between the germline ends. The CDR3 reads CASMFGTNTIYF. For the CDR3, the DNA is TGTGCCAGTATGTTCGGGACAAACACCATATATTTT.

This clone was recorded a few times. In the same sample, other DNA sequences code for this CDR3. CDR3 loop: CASSQDRRGYTF. As DNA, the CDR3 is TGTGCCAGCAGCCAAGATAGGCGGGGCTACACCTTC. The gene calls are TRBV3-1 (or the pseudogene TRBV3-2) and TRBJ1-2; D ambiguous. V lost 0 bases to trimming and J lost 8 bases, with 7 bases between them. The CDR3 totals 12 residues. Germline assignment: CDR1 LGHDT and CDR2 YNNKEL (reference sequence).

This chain joins TRBV18 and TRBJ2-1; possibly TRBD2 for D (5 bases). The CDR3 spans 14 residues. The V and J ends lost 2 bases and 4 bases respectively, with 9 bases between them. Germline CDR1 is KGHSH and CDR2 is LQKENI. The CDR3 here is CASSPKTGYNEQFF. As DNA, the CDR3 is TGTGCCAGCTCACCAAAGACGGGGTACAATGAGCAGTTCTTC.

The chain links TRBV19 to TRBJ1-4; the D is unclear. The CDR3 is 13 amino acids. CDR1 LNHDA and CDR2 SQIVND come from the germline V gene (reference sequence). Trimming cost V 1 base and J 5 bases, with 5 bases left between them. The CDR3 DNA reads TGTGCCAGTAGTATAGGATGGAATGAAAAACTGTTTTTT. Amino acid sequence: CASSIGWNEKLFF.

V is TRBV30 and J is TRBJ2-1; D is ambiguous. The CDR3 spans 13 residues. Germline CDR1 and CDR2: GTSNPN and SVGIG (reference sequence). The V and J ends lost 2 bases and 8 bases respectively, with 13 bases between them. The CDR3 DNA reads as TGTGCCTGGAGTTTCACGGGTGTCTATGAGCAGTTCTTC. This codes for CAWSFTGVYEQFF.

The chain carries TRBV7-9 and TRBJ1-1; D ambiguous. CDR1 is SEHNR, CDR2 FQNEAQ, per germline (reference sequence). This CDR3 has 14 residues. The V and J ends lost 4 bases and 6 bases respectively, with 15 bases between them. The CDR3 nucleotides read TGTGCCAGCAGCTCCCAATCTCGACAACCTGAAGCTTTCTTT. Translation: CASSSQSRQPEAFF.